The 27 T cell receptor beta chains presented below share a single source sample, sequenced in a study of blood T cell repertoires in COVID-19. Only in-frame clones appear in the TCRdb table, and some are missing; sequencing was by immunoSEQ multiplex PCR. The sample includes 300,000 to 350,000 clones, 87% of them seen just once. Material: peripheral blood. Source of these receptors: a man aged 25 to 40 with COVID-19, enrolled during active disease.

The gene calls are TRBV5-6 and TRBJ1-1; D perhaps matches TRBD1 (6 bases). Per the germline V gene, CDR1 is SGHDT and CDR2 is YYEEEE. This CDR3 comprises 16 residues. V dropped 4 bases and J dropped 2 bases, with 18 bases sitting between them. The CDR3 protein is CASSRRRDTRNTEAFF. CDR3 DNA sequence: TGTGCCAGCAGCCGGCGTCGGGACACCAGAAACACTGAAGCTTTCTTT.

The chain employs TRBV7-6 and TRBJ2-1, with TRBD1 as a possible D gene (6 bases). The length of the CDR3 is 15 residues. The ends were cut back, 0 bases at V and 1 base at J, with 7 bases in the middle. Germline-derived CDR1 and CDR2 are SGHVS and FNYEAQ. CDR3 region: CASSLATGSYNEQFF. As DNA, the CDR3 is TGTGCCAGCAGCTTAGCGACAGGTTCCTACAATGAGCAGTTCTTC.

The chain joins TRBV5-6 to TRBJ2-7; no definite D call. Trimming left V 2 bases short and J 1 base short, with 7 bases between. The CDR3 length is 13 residues. In germline, CDR1 is SGHDT, CDR2 YYEEEE. The CDR3 loop reads CASSFANSYEQYF. The CDR3 nucleotides read TGTGCCAGCAGCTTTGCTAATTCCTACGAGCAGTACTTC.

The table lists this clone with a few counts. This chain links TRBV6-5 with TRBJ2-1; 9 positions match TRBD1. The V gene end was trimmed by 2 bases and the J gene end by 7 bases; junction bases not matched to a gene: 6. There are 15 residues in the CDR3. Germline V gene sequence: CDR1 MNHEY, CDR2 SVGAGI. The CDR3 nucleotides are TGTGCCAGCAGTTACGGGACAGGGTTTAGGAATGAGCAGTTCTTC. Amino acid sequence: CASSYGTGFRNEQFF.

In DNA, the CDR3 is TGTGCCAGCAGCTCGGACAGGGAAAATGAGCAGTTCTTC. It is translated as CASSSDRENEQFF. The chain uses TRBV7-3 and TRBJ2-1; 8 bases agree with TRBD1. V lost 4 bases and J lost 7; bases outside the gene matches: 3. CDR1 and CDR2 (germline): SGHTA, FQGTGA. The CDR3 consists of 13 residues.

This clone was recorded only once. V usage is TRBV27 and J usage is TRBJ2-1; D gene ambiguous. Germline CDR1 and CDR2: MNHEY and SMNVEV (reference sequence). This CDR3 has 15 amino acids. Between the trimmed V and J ends, which lost 1 base and 0 bases, there was a span of 7 bases. The CDR3 bases are TGTGCCAGCAGTTTATGGGCCGCCTCCTACAATGAGCAGTTCTTC. Its protein is CASSLWAASYNEQFF.

The genes are TRBV9 and TRBJ1-2; D uncertain. Trimming left V 0 bases short and J 5 bases short, with 8 bases between. CDR3 length: 13 amino acids. Germline-derived CDR1 and CDR2 are SGDLS and YYNGEE. CDR3 amino acids: CASSVVTGYGYTF. The DNA for the CDR3 is TGTGCCAGCAGCGTAGTAACCGGGTATGGCTACACCTTC. The full variable domain, its missing parts supplied by reference TRBV9 and TRBJ1-2, is DSGVTQTPKHLITATGQRVTLRCSPRSGDLSVYWYQQSLDQGLQFLIQYYNGEERAKGNILERFSAQQFPDLHSELNLSSLELGDSALYFCASSVVTGYGYTFGSGTRLTVV.

The chain is built from TRBV5-4 and TRBJ1-1; D is possibly TRBD1 (6 bases). Deletions cut 5 bases from V and 0 bases from J, with 11 bases between. The CDR3 sequence is 14 residues long. CDR1 and CDR2 (germline): SGHNT, YYREEE (reference sequence). CDR3: CASSSGAMNTEAFF. The CDR3 DNA reads TGTGCCAGCAGTTCAGGGGCTATGAACACTGAAGCTTTCTTT.

The chain uses TRBV6-2 or TRBV6-3 and TRBJ1-1; D remains unclear. The CDR3 contains 14 residues. The ends were cut back, 2 bases at V and 2 bases at J, with 9 bases in the middle. Germline CDR1 reads MNHEY; CDR2 reads SVGEGT. The CDR3 nucleotides are TGTGCCAGCAGTTACGCCAGACAAAACACTGAAGCTTTCTTT. Translated: CASSYARQNTEAFF.

The chain joins TRBV19 to TRBJ2-6; D is uncertain. The CDR3 runs to 15 residues. Trimming stripped 5 bases from V and 0 bases from J, with 8 bases between. The germline V gene encodes CDR1 LNHDA and CDR2 SQIVND (reference sequence). CDR3 sequence: CASSRPGSGANVLTF. For the CDR3, the DNA is TGTGCCAGTAGTCGGCCAGGCTCTGGGGCCAACGTCCTGACTTTC.

This rearrangement joins TRBV29-1 to TRBJ2-1, with a possible D match to TRBD2 (5 bases). With 5 bases removed from V and 4 bases from J, the gap between germline ends came to 9 bases. The CDR3 contains 12 residues. Per germline, CDR1 SQVTM and CDR2 ANQGSEA. CDR3 bases: TGCAGCGTTCCACGGACTTACAATGAGCAGTTCTTC. It encodes CSVPRTYNEQFF.

The J gene is TRBJ2-2, the V gene TRBV7-9, with 7 bases identical to TRBD2. Germline trimming cut 7 bases from V and 3 bases from J; bases unmatched to any gene: 14. The CDR3 contains 17 residues. Looked up from germline, CDR1 is SEHNR and CDR2 is FQNEAQ (reference sequence). DNA of the CDR3: TGTGCCAGCACCGGGGGGAGAGGAGCGGTCTACACCGGGGAGCTGTTTTTT. Its translation: CASTGGRGAVYTGELFF. Using reference TRBV7-9 and TRBJ2-2 for the parts outside the CDR3, the full variable domain is DTGVSQNPRHKITKRGQNVTFRCDPISEHNRLYWYRQTLGQGPEFLTYFQNEAQLEKSRLLSDRFSAERPKGSFSTLEIQRTEQGDSAMYLCASTGGRGAVYTGELFFGEGSRLTVL.

Only a few counts were recorded for this clone. As DNA, the CDR3 is TGTGCCAGCAGCCCCCGGCAGGGTGACACTGAAGCTTTCTTT. It translates to CASSPRQGDTEAFF. The chain couples TRBV7-9 to TRBJ1-1; the D gene is possibly TRBD1 (5 bases). This CDR3 contains 14 residues. Trimming took off 5 bases at V and 3 bases at J, with 13 bases between the two ends. The germline gives CDR1 SEHNR, CDR2 FQNEAQ (reference sequence).

The chain joins TRBV4-3 to TRBJ2-7, with TRBD1 matching 7 bases. The V gene end was trimmed by 4 bases and the J gene end by 1 base; junction bases not matched to a gene: 7. Germline V CDR1 and CDR2: LGHNA, YSLEER. The CDR3 length is 15 residues. Here the CDR3 DNA reads TGCGCCAGCAGCCCTCTTGGGACAGAATCCTACGAGCAGTACTTC. This codes for CASSPLGTESYEQYF.

The chain combines TRBV7-2 with TRBJ2-7; TRBD1 matches at 9 bases. The CDR3 has 13 amino acids. CDR1 SGHTA and CDR2 FQGNSA come from the germline V gene. The junction had 4 bases not matched to a gene; V was cut back by 4 bases and J by 6 bases. The CDR3 loop reads CASSSDRGSEQYF. CDR3 nucleotides: TGTGCCAGCAGCTCGGACAGGGGTTCCGAGCAGTACTTC.

The V and J genes are TRBV13 and TRBJ1-4; 8 nucleotides align to TRBD1. Trimming at V came to 5 bases and at J to 8 bases, leaving 7 bases not matched to a gene. This CDR3 is built from 14 residues. CDR1 is PRHDT, CDR2 FYEKMQ, per germline (reference sequence). The CDR3 DNA is TGTGCCAGCAGCCATTCGGACAGGGAAGAAAAACTGTTTTTT. This encodes CASSHSDREEKLFF.

This clone has a single count. The chain uses TRBV7-2 and TRBJ1-1, with 7 positions matching TRBD1. The CDR3 length is 14 residues. With V trimmed by 5 bases and J by 3 bases, 6 bases remained unmatched. Germline V lookup: CDR1 SGHTA, CDR2 FQGNSA. The CDR3 reads CASSHQTGDTEAFF. CDR3 in DNA: TGTGCCAGCAGCCACCAAACAGGGGACACTGAAGCTTTCTTT.

The chain couples TRBV11-2 to TRBJ1-6; TRBD1 is a possible D gene (5 bases). Germline CDR1 reads SGHAT; CDR2 reads FQNNGV. The CDR3 extends over 16 amino acids. V dropped 4 bases and J dropped 0 bases, with 10 bases sitting between them. CDR3 sequence: CASSYSGVSYNSPLHF. Here the CDR3 DNA reads TGTGCCAGCAGCTATTCGGGGGTCTCCTATAATTCACCCCTCCACTTT.

J is TRBJ2-3 and V is TRBV29-1, with a tentative D call TRBD1 (6 bases). Germline loops: CDR1 SQVTM, CDR2 ANQGSEA. Trimming removed 3 bases from V and 2 bases from J, with 9 bases in between. CDR3 size: 13 residues. CDR3 nucleotide sequence: TGCAGCGTTGATCAGGGGTACACAGATACGCAGTATTTT. This translates into CSVDQGYTDTQYF.

This clone was seen only once. This chain connects TRBV2 to TRBJ1-2, with 7 nucleotides matching TRBD1. Germline loops: CDR1 SNHLY, CDR2 FYNNEI. V was clipped by 2 bases and J by 4 bases; unmatched bases: 4. This CDR3 is built from 14 residues. The CDR3 bases are TGTGCCAGCAGTGAACAGGGGGTAGGCTATGGCTACACCTTC. It is translated as CASSEQGVGYGYTF.

The chain employs TRBV27 and TRBJ1-1; D gene unclear. Germline V gene data show CDR1 as MNHEY and CDR2 as SMNVEV (reference sequence). V gave up 2 bases and J gave up 4 bases, with 11 bases separating them. This CDR3 is 14 amino acids long. CDR3: CASSLLHSGTEAFF. CDR3 nucleotide sequence: TGTGCCAGCAGTTTACTGCACAGCGGCACTGAAGCTTTCTTT.

J is TRBJ2-1 and V is TRBV5-1; D not certain. The CDR3 length is 16 residues. The germline V and J ends were trimmed by 2 bases and 4 bases, with 16 bases remaining between them. Germline assignment: CDR1 SGHRS and CDR2 YFSETQ. The CDR3 nucleotides are TGCGCCAGCAGCTTCGGTCCCCCTACTGCTTACAATGAGCAGTTCTTC. This codes for CASSFGPPTAYNEQFF.

This clone showed up just a few times. This rearrangement joins TRBV18 to TRBJ1-1; D not certain. The V end lost 3 bases, the J end lost 1 base, and 15 bases lay between the germline ends. The CDR3 extends over 16 amino acids. CDR1 is KGHSH and CDR2 is LQKENI in the germline V gene. The CDR3, as DNA: TGTGCCAGCTCACCGGAGGTCGGGTTAGGGAACACTGAAGCTTTCTTT. It is translated as CASSPEVGLGNTEAFF.

The chain is built from TRBV5-6 and TRBJ2-7; D remains ambiguous. Germline V lookup: CDR1 SGHDT, CDR2 YYEEEE. The CDR3 loop spans 15 amino acids. The ends were cut back, 0 bases at V and 0 bases at J, with 10 bases in the middle. In DNA form, the CDR3 reads TGTGCCAGCAGCTTGGTTCCCCTGAGCTCCTACGAGCAGTACTTC. Translated, it gives CASSLVPLSSYEQYF.

The V and J genes are TRBV27 and TRBJ2-3; TRBD2 aligns across 8 bases. The germline gives CDR1 MNHEY, CDR2 SMNVEV (reference sequence). Losses at the gene ends were 6 bases for V and 0 bases for J; bases not matched to a gene: 8. This CDR3 comprises 16 residues. The CDR3 DNA is TGTGCCAGCAGATGGAGGAGCGGGGGCAGCACAGATACGCAGTATTTT. Protein sequence: CASRWRSGGSTDTQYF.

The chain recombines TRBV19 with TRBJ2-3, with 10 bases matching TRBD2. The V and J ends lost 2 bases and 4 bases, in that order; junction bases with no gene match: 3. From germline, CDR1 is LNHDA and CDR2 SQIVND (reference sequence). This CDR3 is built from 15 residues. CDR3 in DNA: TGTGCCAGTAGTATATCTAGCGGGGGCGCAGATACGCAGTATTTT. Translating gives CASSISSGGADTQYF.

The V gene is TRBV18, the J gene TRBJ1-5; 9 bases align to TRBD1. The J segment lost 2 bases and the V segment lost 3 bases, leaving 11 bases of the junction unmatched. Germline V CDR1 and CDR2: KGHSH, LQKENI. The CDR3 covers 18 residues. The CDR3 sequence: CASSPGTGRGYRNQPQHF. CDR3 DNA: TGTGCCAGCTCACCGGGGACAGGGAGAGGATATCGCAATCAGCCCCAGCATTTT.